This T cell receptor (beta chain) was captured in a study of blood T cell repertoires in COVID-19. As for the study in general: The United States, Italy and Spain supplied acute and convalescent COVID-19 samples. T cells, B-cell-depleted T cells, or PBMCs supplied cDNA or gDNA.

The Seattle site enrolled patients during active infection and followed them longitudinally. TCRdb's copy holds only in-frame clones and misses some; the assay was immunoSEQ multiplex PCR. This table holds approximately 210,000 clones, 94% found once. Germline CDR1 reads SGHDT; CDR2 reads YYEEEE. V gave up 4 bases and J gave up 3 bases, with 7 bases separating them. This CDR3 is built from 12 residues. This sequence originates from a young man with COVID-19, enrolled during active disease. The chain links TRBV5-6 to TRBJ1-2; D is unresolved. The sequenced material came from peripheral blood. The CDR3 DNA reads TGTGCCAGCAGCAAGCAGGACTATGGCTACACCTTC. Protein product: CASSKQDYGYTF.